This T cell receptor (beta chain) was found in a study of blood T cells in healthy people across ages. Study-wide results and limits: CMV status of donors was not determined, possibly confounding expanded clonotype changes.

The study drew donors from healthy Caucasian individuals in Russia aged about 6 to 90. Samples each had at least 5.5 micrograms of total RNA extracted. This clonotype has a handful of counts. The antigen remains unidentified. Through a sample-barcoded 5' primer and a J-beta primer mix, a second PCR was run for about 6 to 12 cycles. Every sample returned 2.5 million or more CDR3-containing paired-end reads. TCRdb called the 5' RACE reads again in MiXCR, with one record for every CDR3 protein. The data show about 620,000 distinct CDR3 sequences, around 20% seen once. The CDR3 is 13 residues long. Germline loops: CDR1 DFQATT, CDR2 SNEGSKA (reference sequence). V lost 3 bases and J 7 bases, leaving 13 bases between the germline ends.

This receptor was taken from a man in his 70s in good health. Sequencing was performed on blood. The chain employs TRBV20-1 and TRBJ1-5, with D unresolved. CDR3 residues: CSASDGPGQPQHF. CDR3 DNA sequence: TGCAGTGCTAGCGATGGGCCCGGGCAGCCCCAGCATTTT.